This T cell receptor (beta chain) was sequenced in a study of Graves' ophthalmopathy and Graves' hyperthyroidism. The overall study: Pretreatment peripheral blood was obtained at initial diagnosis. Findings of the study overall: Prediction of ophthalmopathy progression reached about 71% sensitivity and 72% to 80% specificity. Detected in blood as well were most expanded thyroid clonotypes with frequency above 0.001.

Hyperthyroidism counted as stable given no ophthalmopathy within 18 months of follow-up. Scientists amplified the TCR beta CDR3 regions from RNA transcripts. An opening RT-PCR round employed HTBI primers and preceded a second-round multiplex PCR. TCRdb re-analysed the multiplex PCR reads in MiXCR, keeping a single row per CDR3 protein. Among around 16,000 distinct CDR3 sequences listed, 46% were seen once. With respect to this clonotype: Its specificity is unknown. The CDR3 ends on some other residue instead of the conserved phenylalanine or tryptophan, so this is likely a read error. No DNA is shown, since the ends of the CDR3 on it are uncertain; the CDR3 is the one TCRdb lists.

The CDR3 comprises 13 residues, both ends counted. Germline V lookup: CDR1 DFQATT, CDR2 SNEGSKA (reference sequence). This chain connects TRBV20-1 to TRBJ2-3; the D call in the table, TRBD2, was not verified against the DNA. This TCR was recovered from a woman aged 40-49 years with stable Graves' hyperthyroidism. The source material was peripheral blood. CDR3 sequence: CSASSGSTDTRYV.